This TCR beta chain was observed in a study of STAT5B mutations in CD4+ large granular lymphocyte leukemia (dated by TCRdb to 2021 to 2024). Broadly, across the study: Among the healthy controls, the CDR3 'QG' motif was associated with a particular HLA allele. The purity of purified fractions was confirmed by flow cytometry on FACSCanto II or FACSVerse to exceed 95% among lymphocytes. The TCRbeta repertoires of CD4+ T-cell large granular lymphocyte leukemia patients were compared with the TCRbeta repertoires of healthy blood donors.

A word on this clone: The antigen it binds to is not known. Per-base qualities were not stored, and no clone one base away is much larger.

Buffy coats from 37 blood donors, supplied by the Finnish Red Cross blood service, were used as healthy controls. All TCR-sequenced material derived from peripheral blood: patient blood samples and healthy donor buffy coats. Peripheral blood mononuclear cells were isolated by Ficoll-Hypaque gradient centrifugation. CD4+ cells were purified magnetically from the buffy coats of healthy controls. Genomic DNA was extracted with the Gentra Puregene Cell and Tissue kit and quantified on a Qubit 2.0 fluorometer. General conclusions and limits of the study: Data were not HLA-matched; higher clonality in CD4+ versus CD8+ T-LGLL could reflect the relatively small sample size. Main leukemic clonotypes were private to each patient, although about 25% appeared at low frequency in other patients' non-leukemic repertoires. Greater clonality appeared to be present in CD4-sorted patient repertoires than in healthy CD4+ repertoires, and the difference was retained after the putative leukemic clones were removed. TRBV06-family usage was enriched among the top patient clones (8/27) compared with healthy controls (2/35).

CDR1 and CDR2 are drawn from the germline V gene: LGHNA, YSLEER. The CDR3 sequence holds 17 residues, the cysteine and phenylalanine included. Only the CDR3 part of the read is kept: 51 bases, read in frame from the first base. For this chain, trimming is 0 bases at the V end and 6 bases at the J end, and the number of junction bases without a gene match is 10. The immunoSEQ assay at survey resolution was applied to genomic DNA for sequencing of TCRbeta rearrangements. Per the original workflow: In the TCR sequencing data, the lowest productive clonotype frequency that could be detected was 2.59 x 10-5. Only productive TCRbeta rearrangements, defined as complete and in-frame sequences, were included in the analyses. Simpson clonality, calculated in the immunoSEQ Analyzer version 3.0, was used as the measure of sample clonality. Clones were binned by frequency as very rare, small, medium, large (1-20%) or hyperexpanded (>20%). Generation probabilities were estimated with OLGA 1.2.3, V-gene circos plots were made with VDJtools, specificities were searched in VDJdb, and CDR3 motifs were identified with GLIPH. TCRdb limited this immuneACCESS table to in-frame rearrangements with V and J called. A share of clones is missing; checked studies link under half to unresolved V genes, and the rest is unexplained. That table gives V, J and clone size, and the DNA gave D and trimming. The sample yields about 30,000 clones; 75% to 85% were counted once. Of the sample, approximately 2% falls within the top ten clones.

The chain is made from TRBV4-3 and TRBJ2-2; 7 bases in the junction line up with TRBD1. This clonotype was sampled from a human donor in good health. Sequenced input: CD4+ T cells from blood buffy coats. The CDR3 reads as follows: CASSQEYWTGRAGELFF. In nucleotide form, the sequence is TGCGCCAGCAGCCAAGAATATTGGACAGGTCGTGCCGGGGAGCTGTTTTTT.